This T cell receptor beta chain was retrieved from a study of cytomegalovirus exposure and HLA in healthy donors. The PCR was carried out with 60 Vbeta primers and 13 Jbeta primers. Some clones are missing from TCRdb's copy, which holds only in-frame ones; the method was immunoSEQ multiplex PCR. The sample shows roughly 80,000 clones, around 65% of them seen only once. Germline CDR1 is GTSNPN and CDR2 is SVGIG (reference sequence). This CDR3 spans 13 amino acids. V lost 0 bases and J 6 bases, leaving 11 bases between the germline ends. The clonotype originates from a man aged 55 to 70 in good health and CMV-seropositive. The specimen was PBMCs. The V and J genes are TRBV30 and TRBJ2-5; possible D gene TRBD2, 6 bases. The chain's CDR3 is CAWSVTGSKTQYF. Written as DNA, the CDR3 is TGTGCCTGGAGTGTCACCGGGAGCAAGACCCAGTACTTC.